This TCR beta chain originates from a study of brain metastases from non-small cell lung cancer. TCRdb's table, derived via immunoSEQ multiplex PCR, lists solely in-frame clones and lacks some. This table has around 1,200 clones, 89% appearing once. This clone turned up a few times. Trimming took 5 bases from V and 2 from J, leaving 3 bases between them. Germline CDR1 and CDR2: DFQATT and SNEGSKA (reference sequence). The CDR3 runs to 10 residues. Sequenced material: tumor-adjacent normal tissue. This clonotype was obtained from a donor at least 40 years old with non-small cell lung cancer. The chain links TRBV20-1 to TRBJ2-5; D call uncertain. CDR3 nucleotides: TGCAGTGCTTTTCAAGAGACCCAGTACTTC. This sequence encodes CSAFQETQYF.